The present T cell receptor beta chain was sequenced within a study of blood T cell repertoires in COVID-19. Study summary: COVID-19 samples from acute and convalescent phases originated in the United States, Italy and Spain. Sample material is recorded as cDNA or gDNA derived from T cells, B-cell-depleted T cells, or PBMCs.

This clone was detected a few times. In the study's own analysis: Amplification with reference gene primers provided the estimates of nucleated cell counts. Method: immunoSEQ multiplex PCR; TCRdb's copy keeps in-frame clones and lacks some. The V and J calls and clone size are taken from that table; D and trimming were inferred from the DNA. Of a few hundred thousand clones listed, under 90% are singletons. The CDR3 loop spans 14 amino acids. V gave up 6 bases and J gave up 5 bases, with 11 bases separating them. From germline, CDR1 is SNHLY and CDR2 FYNNEI. Sequences were obtained from peripheral blood. The sequence was collected from an elderly woman with acute or convalescent COVID-19. The V call is TRBV2, the J call TRBJ1-6; D unclear. The DNA of the CDR3 is TGTGCCAGCAGCTTTTGGAGGGATAATTCACCCCTCCACTTT. Protein: CASSFWRDNSPLHF.